The 14 T cell receptor beta chains below all came from one sample that was sequenced in a study of blood T cell repertoires in COVID-19 (dated by TCRdb to the early 2020s). Receptor amplification or capture employed the immunoSEQ multiplex PCR assay. TCRdb re-hosts the immuneACCESS table, in-frame sequences only. Its copies lack some clones; in the studies checked, an unresolved V gene accounts for under half of them, and the cause for the rest is not known. Across this sample there are about 140,000 clones, with roughly three quarters seen only once. About 3.9% of the sample rests with the top ten. Sequencing was done on a sample of peripheral blood. Receptors originate from a man aged 60-69 years with acute or convalescent COVID-19.

This sequence joins TRBV3-1 (or the pseudogene TRBV3-2) and TRBJ2-1; TRBD2 matches 11 bases. The V segment lost 0 bases and the J segment 3 bases; nucleotides outside the gene matches: 7. In germline, CDR1 is LGHDT, CDR2 YNNKEL (reference sequence). CDR3 size: 18 residues. The CDR3 sequence is CASSQDPTSGIFYNEQFF. For the CDR3, the DNA is TGTGCCAGCAGCCAAGATCCGACTAGCGGGATTTTCTACAATGAGCAGTTCTTC.

This clone showed up many times. V and J are TRBV6-7 and TRBJ2-7; TRBD1 agrees at 7 bases. TRBV6-7 is noted as an ORF with a role that remains uncertain. The CDR3 runs 17 residues. V shed 3 bases and J 3 bases; nucleotides not matched to a gene: 14. CDR3 DNA sequence: TGTGCCAGCAGTTATTTGGACCGGACAGGATCGAACTACGAGCAGTACTTC. Translated: CASSYLDRTGSNYEQYF.

This clone appeared a few times. The rearrangement joins TRBV4-1 to TRBJ2-2, with D possibly matching TRBD2 (6 bases). The CDR3 totals 17 residues. The V and J ends lost 1 base and 6 bases respectively, with 18 bases between them. Germline CDR1 is MGHRA and CDR2 is YSYEKL. The CDR3 DNA reads as TGCGCCAGCAGCCAAGGTCCCGGGAGTTTTTCCTCCGGGGAGCTGTTTTTT. Its protein is CASSQGPGSFSSGELFF.

CDR3 nucleotide sequence: TGTGCCAGCAGCCCAGGACAGGGCGATAGCTCCTACGAGCAGTACTTC. Residues: CASSPGQGDSSYEQYF. The chain recombines TRBV5-6 with TRBJ2-7; TRBD1 matches 8 bases. This CDR3 spans 16 amino acids. Germline assignment: CDR1 SGHDT and CDR2 YYEEEE. The trim removed 4 bases at V and 0 bases at J, leaving 9 bases unmatched.

The chain recombines TRBV5-1 with TRBJ2-2; TRBD2 agrees at 12 bases. CDR1 SGHRS and CDR2 YFSETQ come from the germline V gene. The CDR3 is 17 residues long. V gave up 0 bases and J gave up 6 bases; unmatched junction bases: 6. CDR3 residues: CASSLGLAGGPSGELFF. For the CDR3, the DNA is TGCGCCAGCAGCTTGGGTCTAGCGGGAGGGCCGTCCGGGGAGCTGTTTTTT.

The gene calls are TRBV6-2 or TRBV6-3 and TRBJ2-5, with TRBD1 matching 7 bases. The V gene's germline CDR1 is MNHEY and CDR2 SVGEGT. The CDR3 runs 15 residues. After removal of 2 bases from V and 2 bases from J, the junction contained 5 bases not matched to a gene. The CDR3 spells CASSYRPGGQETQYF. DNA for the CDR3: TGTGCCAGCAGTTACAGGCCAGGGGGACAAGAGACCCAGTACTTC.

J is TRBJ2-7 and V is TRBV3-1 (or the pseudogene TRBV3-2); a weak D match, TRBD2 (5 bases). Germline loops: CDR1 LGHDT, CDR2 YNNKEL (reference sequence). This CDR3 region has 14 residues. V lost 4 bases and J lost 1, with 11 bases in between. CDR3 protein: CASSRGPGSYEQYF. CDR3 nucleotide sequence: TGTGCCAGCAGCCGAGGGCCGGGGTCCTACGAGCAGTACTTC.

V gene TRBV6-5 combines with J gene TRBJ2-7; the D gene is possibly TRBD1 (5 bases). V dropped 8 bases and J dropped 2 bases, with 16 bases sitting between them. CDR1 and CDR2 (germline): MNHEY, SVGAGI. The CDR3 consists of 14 residues. The CDR3 spells CASFPRTSTYEQYF. The CDR3 DNA is TGTGCCAGCTTTCCCCGGACATCTACCTACGAGCAGTACTTC.

The rearrangement uses TRBV12-3 or TRBV12-4 and TRBJ2-7, with TRBD1 as a possible D gene (6 bases). This CDR3 comprises 11 residues. Between the trimmed V and J ends, which lost 7 bases and 7 bases, there was a span of 11 bases. The CDR3 protein is CASKRRGEQYF. The CDR3 DNA reads TGTGCCAGCAAACGAAGGGGGGAGCAGTACTTC.

This clone occurred once. V usage is TRBV15 and J usage is TRBJ2-3; the match to TRBD2 covers 7 bases. The CDR3 extends over 14 amino acids. With V trimmed by 5 bases and J by 0 bases, 2 bases remained unmatched. Germline lookup yields CDR1 LNHNV and CDR2 YYDKDF (reference sequence). CDR3: CATSLAESTDTQYF. The CDR3 nucleotides read TGTGCCACCAGCCTAGCGGAAAGCACAGATACGCAGTATTTT.

The chain joins TRBV19 to TRBJ1-2; D gene uncertain. Germline-derived CDR1 and CDR2 are LNHDA and SQIVND (reference sequence). V was clipped by 5 bases and J by 4 bases, with 8 bases between them. The CDR3 length is 12 residues. CDR3 protein: CASSYRPYGYTF. CDR3 nucleotide sequence: TGTGCCAGTAGTTACAGACCCTATGGCTACACCTTC.

V gene TRBV5-1 combines with J gene TRBJ2-7; 9 positions match TRBD1. The CDR3 contains 16 residues. The trim removed 4 bases at V and 4 bases at J, leaving 12 bases unmatched. The germline V gene has CDR1 SGHRS and CDR2 YFSETQ. The CDR3 DNA is TGCGCCAGCAGCCCCGACCTGGACAGGGGTGGGTACGAGCAGTACTTC. Translation: CASSPDLDRGGYEQYF.

The rearrangement links TRBV2 to TRBJ2-6, with 7 bases matching TRBD1. Germline CDR1 is SNHLY and CDR2 is FYNNEI. The CDR3 has 14 residues. V lost 8 bases, J lost 2 bases, and 3 bases stayed unmatched. CDR3 coding DNA: TGTGCCAGCGCAGACAGGGCTGGGGCCAACGTCCTGACTTTC. Amino acids: CASADRAGANVLTF.

The V and J genes are TRBV3-1 (or the pseudogene TRBV3-2) and TRBJ2-1; the match to TRBD2 covers 11 bases. The CDR3 covers 16 residues. Germline-derived CDR1 and CDR2 are LGHDT and YNNKEL (reference sequence). With 3 bases clipped from V and 8 bases from J, the junction kept 9 bases outside the gene matches. CDR3 sequence reads: CASSHDFSGRAHEQFF. The CDR3 coding sequence is TGTGCCAGCAGCCATGACTTTAGCGGGAGGGCCCATGAGCAGTTCTTC.